Following are 10 T cell receptor beta chains from one sample sequenced in a study of a mutant IDH1 vaccine in newly diagnosed glioma. As for time point: baseline, week 1 (first vaccination visit). Treatment defined: pre-vaccination baseline after standard-of-care therapy. The data were produced by immunoSEQ multiplex PCR, yet TCRdb's version contains in-frame clones alone and is incomplete. The data show 65,000 to 70,000 clones, around 83% seen once. Sequenced here: peripheral blood mononuclear cells (PBMCs), sampled from a glioma patient treated with radiotherapy, temozolomide or both. The receptors shown here come from a woman younger than 30 with glioma. Some clones in this sample may be carry-over from other donors' samples.

The chain uses TRBV5-4 and TRBJ1-2, with D possibly TRBD1 on 5 matching bases. In germline, CDR1 is SGHNT, CDR2 YYREEE (reference sequence). The CDR3 is 16 amino acids. Deletions cut 0 bases from V and 6 bases from J, with 18 bases between. CDR3: CASSLAGRVSRDGYTF. CDR3 DNA sequence: TGTGCCAGCAGCTTGGCCGGCAGGGTGAGCCGGGATGGCTACACCTTC.

The chain employs TRBV10-3 and TRBJ1-1; D gene unclear. The CDR3 has 13 residues. V was cut by 6 bases and J by 5 bases, with 13 bases left in between. CDR1 and CDR2 (germline): ENHRY, SYGVKD. The CDR3 DNA follows: TGTGCCATCAGCCCCGCCTTCCGAACTGAAGCTTTCTTT. Amino acid sequence: CAISPAFRTEAFF.

The chain uses TRBV2 and TRBJ1-1; perhaps TRBD1 as D (6 bases). Germline CDR1 and CDR2: SNHLY and FYNNEI. This CDR3 is 14 amino acids long. Trimming removed 6 bases at V and 3 bases at J, with 14 bases between. The CDR3 region has the DNA TGTGCCAGCAGGGAGACAGGACCTGACACTGAAGCTTTCTTT. Translated, it gives CASRETGPDTEAFF.

This chain joins TRBV7-9 and TRBJ1-4; tentative D call: TRBD1 (5 bases). The V end was cut by 3 bases, the J end by 4 bases, with 9 bases between. CDR1 is SEHNR, CDR2 FQNEAQ, per germline (reference sequence). This CDR3 has 14 residues. The CDR3: CASSFGGSNEKLFF. CDR3 nucleotides: TGTGCCAGCAGCTTTGGGGGGAGTAATGAAAAACTGTTTTTT.

The rearrangement joins TRBV7-9 to TRBJ2-5; 10 bases map to TRBD2. Germline CDR1 is SEHNR and CDR2 is FQNEAQ (reference sequence). The CDR3 is made up of 17 amino acids. The V segment lost 2 bases and the J segment 8 bases; nucleotides outside the gene matches: 14. CDR3 bases: TGTGCCAGCAGCTTATCGGCGACTAGCGGGCACCCAGAAACCCAGTACTTC. Protein product: CASSLSATSGHPETQYF.

This clone has only one observation. The chain couples TRBV21-1 to TRBJ2-1; the table's D call, TRBD2, has no DNA check behind it. TRBV21-1 is a recognized pseudogene. This CDR3 has 15 amino acids. The CDR3 region has the DNA TGTGCCAGCAGCAAAAAGCCCCGCGGGGGGGATGAGCAGTTCTTC. Encoded protein: CASSKKPRGGDEQFF.

The chain is built from TRBV7-8 and TRBJ1-4; D is uncertain. The CDR3 length is 14 residues. The V end was cut by 3 bases, the J end by 2 bases, with 7 bases between. Germline V gives CDR1 SGHVS, CDR2 FQNEAQ. For the CDR3, the DNA is TGTGCCAGCAGCTTGACCGATACTAATGAAAAACTGTTTTTT. It translates to CASSLTDTNEKLFF.

The chain couples TRBV6-1 to TRBJ2-5; D unresolved. The germline V and J ends were trimmed by 4 bases and 0 bases, with 15 bases remaining between them. Germline V gene lookup returns CDR1 MNHNS and CDR2 SASEGT. CDR3 length equals 16 residues. Written as DNA, the CDR3 is TGTGCCAGCAGTGCAACCCCTCCAAAATACCAAGAGACCCAGTACTTC. Amino acid sequence: CASSATPPKYQETQYF.

The rearrangement joins TRBV6-5 to TRBJ1-1; 9 nucleotides agree with TRBD1. Germline values: CDR1 MNHEY, CDR2 SVGAGI. The ends lost 6 bases at V and 4 bases at J; junction bases unmatched: 6. The CDR3 spans 14 residues. CDR3 sequence reads: CASRLGQGITEAFF. As DNA, the CDR3 is TGTGCCAGCAGACTCGGACAGGGGATCACTGAAGCTTTCTTT.

The sample holds one count of this clone. The genes are TRBV5-6 and TRBJ2-3, with 9 bases aligning to TRBD2. CDR1 and CDR2 (germline): SGHDT, YYEEEE. Trimming at V came to 4 bases and at J to 0 bases, leaving 6 bases not matched to a gene. CDR3 length: 16 amino acids. The CDR3 here is CASSPQRGASTDTQYF. CDR3 nucleotide sequence: TGTGCCAGCAGCCCCCAGCGGGGGGCGAGCACAGATACGCAGTATTTT.